This TCR beta chain was sequenced for a study of identical twins. The CDR3 is 16 amino acids. With 4 bases clipped from V and 2 bases from J, the junction kept 8 bases outside the gene matches. In germline, CDR1 is SGHTA, CDR2 FQGNSA. This clonotype was seen a handful of times. MiXCR was run by TCRdb on the 5' RACE reads, yielding one entry per CDR3 protein. The sample includes 1.5 million to 2 million distinct CDR3 sequences, around a third seen only once; the top ten take around 0.25%. The V gene is TRBV7-2, the J gene TRBJ2-3; 8 bases align to TRBD2. The sample was cord blood. The clonotype originates from a newborn girl in good health. This CDR3 is CASSWGSGEHTDTQYF. The CDR3 DNA is TGTGCCAGCAGCTGGGGTAGCGGGGAACACACAGATACGCAGTATTTT.